Listed here are 4 T cell receptor beta chains from one sample, sequenced in a study of tumor and adjacent non-tumor tissue in lung cancer. The template was RNA from unsorted bulk tissue. A modified ARM-PCR protocol with three rounds of nested PCR amplified TCRbeta. From the multiplex PCR reads, TCRdb called clonotypes with MiXCR, one entry per CDR3 protein. This sample has about 110,000 distinct CDR3 sequences, with approximately 71% found just once. The sequencing input was lung tumor tissue. The source of these receptors is a woman aged 55-70 years with non-small cell lung cancer.

This clonotype was detected a few times. This sequence joins TRBV11-2 and TRBJ2-3; D is perhaps TRBD1 or TRBD2 (5 bases each). Trimming pared 6 bases from V and 4 bases from J, leaving 17 bases between. Per the germline V gene, CDR1 is SGHAT and CDR2 is FQNNGV. This CDR3 comprises 15 residues. The DNA for the CDR3 is TGTGCCAGCAGTACCACCGGGACGGCCTCAGATACGCAGTATTTT. Amino acids: CASSTTGTASDTQYF.

Regarding this clonotype: One base away lies a much larger clone, so this may be a sequencing read error. The chain employs TRBV6-5 and TRBJ2-1; D gene uncertain. This CDR3 has 14 amino acids. With 7 bases removed from V and 9 bases from J, the gap between germline ends came to 19 bases. From germline, CDR1 is MNHEY and CDR2 SVGAGI. The DNA of the CDR3 is TGTGCCAGCATGATGTCGACTCGCCTAGGTGAGCAGTTCTTC. Its translation: CASMMSTRLGEQFF.

A note on this clonotype: Relative to the germline gene, one junction end is altered; a read error may explain this. In nucleotides, the CDR3 is TGTGCCATCAGCGTGGATCATTTAGCGGGGTACACCTTC. This sequence encodes CAISVDHLAGYTF. The chain joins TRBV11-2 to TRBJ1-2; no firm D call. Germline V CDR1 and CDR2: SGHAT, FQNNGV. This CDR3 is 13 amino acids long.

V gene TRBV28 combines with J gene TRBJ2-1; TRBD1 agrees at 8 bases. Germline-derived CDR1 and CDR2 are MDHEN and SYDVKM. The CDR3 covers 13 residues. The V segment lost 7 bases and the J segment 9 bases; nucleotides outside the gene matches: 8. The CDR3 here is CASNRGEWSEQFF. The CDR3 DNA reads TGTGCCAGCAACAGGGGGGAATGGAGTGAGCAGTTCTTC. The full variable domain, with the rest looked up from reference TRBV28 and TRBJ2-1, is DVKVTQSSRYLVKRTGEKVFLECVQDMDHENMFWYRQDPGLGLRLIYFSYDVKMKEKGDIPEGYSVSREKKERFSLILESASTNQTSMYLCASNRGEWSEQFFGPGTRLTVL.